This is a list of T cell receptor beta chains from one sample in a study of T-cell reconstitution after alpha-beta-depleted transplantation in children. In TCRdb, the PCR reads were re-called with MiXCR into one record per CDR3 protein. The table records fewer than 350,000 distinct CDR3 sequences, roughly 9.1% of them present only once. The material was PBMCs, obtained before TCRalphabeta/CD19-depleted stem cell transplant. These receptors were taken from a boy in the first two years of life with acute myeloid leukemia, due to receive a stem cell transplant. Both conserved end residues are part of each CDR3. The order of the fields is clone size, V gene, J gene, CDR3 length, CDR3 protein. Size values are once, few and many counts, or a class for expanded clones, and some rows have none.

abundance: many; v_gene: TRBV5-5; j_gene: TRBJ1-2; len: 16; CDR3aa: CASSLAATGANYGYTF
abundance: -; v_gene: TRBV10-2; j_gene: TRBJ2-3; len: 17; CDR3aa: CASSESVLGANTDTQYF
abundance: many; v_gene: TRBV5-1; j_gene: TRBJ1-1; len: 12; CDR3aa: CASSFAEGIAFF
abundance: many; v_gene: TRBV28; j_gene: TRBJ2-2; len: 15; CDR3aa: CASSSGRTAVVELFF
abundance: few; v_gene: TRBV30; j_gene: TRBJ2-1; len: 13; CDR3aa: CAWSVSRANEQFF
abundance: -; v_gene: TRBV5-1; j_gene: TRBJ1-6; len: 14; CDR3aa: CASSPGGDNSPLHF
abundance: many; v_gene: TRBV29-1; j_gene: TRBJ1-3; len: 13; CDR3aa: CSVGRGAGSTIYF
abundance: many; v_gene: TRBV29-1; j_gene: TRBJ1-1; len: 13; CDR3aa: CSVPPDMNTEAFF
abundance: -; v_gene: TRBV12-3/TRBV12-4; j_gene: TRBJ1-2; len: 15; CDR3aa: CASSPGTGEGYGYTF
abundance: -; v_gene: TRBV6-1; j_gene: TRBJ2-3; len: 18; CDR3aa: CASSQHRTSPRMADTQYF
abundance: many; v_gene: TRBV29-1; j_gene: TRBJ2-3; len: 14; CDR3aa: CSDGPWRLTDTQYF
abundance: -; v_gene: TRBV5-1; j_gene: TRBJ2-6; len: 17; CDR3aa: CASSPPGAGPGANVLTF
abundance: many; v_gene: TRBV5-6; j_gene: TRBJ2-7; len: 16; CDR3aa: CASTPWAGGRIYEQYF
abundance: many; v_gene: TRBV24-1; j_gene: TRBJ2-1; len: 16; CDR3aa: CATSDPGSTAYNEQFF
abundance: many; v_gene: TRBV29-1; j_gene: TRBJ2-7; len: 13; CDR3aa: CSVESHFPSEQYF
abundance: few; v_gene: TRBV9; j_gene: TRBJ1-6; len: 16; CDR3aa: CASSHNRDRGNSPLHF
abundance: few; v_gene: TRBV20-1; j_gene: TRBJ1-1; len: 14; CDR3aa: CSATPGTPSTEAFF
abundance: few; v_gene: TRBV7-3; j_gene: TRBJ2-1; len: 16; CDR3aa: CASSLRTSGAYNEQFF
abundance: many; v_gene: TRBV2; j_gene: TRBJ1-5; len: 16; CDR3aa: CASSEGSWTAHQPQHF
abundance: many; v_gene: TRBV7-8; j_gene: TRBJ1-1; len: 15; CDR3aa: CASSLVWGPSTEAFF
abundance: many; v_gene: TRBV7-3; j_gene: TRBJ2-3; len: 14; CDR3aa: CASSLGLAADTQYF
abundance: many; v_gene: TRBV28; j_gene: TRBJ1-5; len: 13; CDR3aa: CASSGDSNQPQHF
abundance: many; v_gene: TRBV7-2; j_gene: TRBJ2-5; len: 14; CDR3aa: CASNLGGAGETQYF
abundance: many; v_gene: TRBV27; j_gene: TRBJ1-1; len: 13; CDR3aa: CASRTTGGAEAFF
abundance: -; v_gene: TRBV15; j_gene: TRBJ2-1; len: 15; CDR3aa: CATSRTSGSYNEQFF
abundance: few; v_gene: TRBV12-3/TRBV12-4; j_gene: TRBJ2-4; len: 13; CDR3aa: CASRRSGANIQYF
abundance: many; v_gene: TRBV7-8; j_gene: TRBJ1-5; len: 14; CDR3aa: CASSSERLGQPQHF
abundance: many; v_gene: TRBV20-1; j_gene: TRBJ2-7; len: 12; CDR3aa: CSAWTPPHEQYF
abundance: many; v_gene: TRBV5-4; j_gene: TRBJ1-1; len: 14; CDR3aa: CASSLRAEGLNAFF
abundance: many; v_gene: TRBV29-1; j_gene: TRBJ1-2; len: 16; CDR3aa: CSVEKSPGQLHYGYTF
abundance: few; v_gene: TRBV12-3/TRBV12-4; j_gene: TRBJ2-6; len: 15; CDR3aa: CASRLQGDGANVLTF
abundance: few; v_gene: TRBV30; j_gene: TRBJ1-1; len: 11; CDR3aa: CAWSPRAEAFF
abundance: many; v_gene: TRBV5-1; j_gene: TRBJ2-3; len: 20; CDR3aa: CASSYRTGTLLDPSTDTQYF
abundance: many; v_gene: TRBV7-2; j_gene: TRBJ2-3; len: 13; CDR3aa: CASSFGALNTQYF
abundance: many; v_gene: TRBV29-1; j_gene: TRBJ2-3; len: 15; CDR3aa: CSVEGREGLRDTQYF
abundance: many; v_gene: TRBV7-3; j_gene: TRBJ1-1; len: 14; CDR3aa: CASSSDGLNTEAFF
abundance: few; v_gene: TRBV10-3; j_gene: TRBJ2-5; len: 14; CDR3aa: CAISAYRDAETQYF
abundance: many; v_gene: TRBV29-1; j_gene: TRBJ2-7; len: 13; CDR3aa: CSVAKFSSYEQYF
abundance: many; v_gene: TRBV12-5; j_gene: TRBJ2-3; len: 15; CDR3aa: CASGLPGLARYTQYF
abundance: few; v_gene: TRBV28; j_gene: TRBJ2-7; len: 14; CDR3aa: CASSFGTTRYEQYF
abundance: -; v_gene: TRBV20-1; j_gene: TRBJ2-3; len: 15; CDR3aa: CSAIPEGPNTDTQYF
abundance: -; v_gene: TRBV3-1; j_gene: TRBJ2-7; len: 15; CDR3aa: CASSQFGSGSQEQYF
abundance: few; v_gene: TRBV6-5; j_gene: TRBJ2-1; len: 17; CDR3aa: CASSYRASGGLHNEQFF
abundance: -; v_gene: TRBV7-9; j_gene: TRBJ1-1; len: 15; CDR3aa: CASSLGTGRNTEAFF
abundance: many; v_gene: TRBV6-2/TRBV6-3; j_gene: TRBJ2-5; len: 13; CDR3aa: CASRTGLGETQYF
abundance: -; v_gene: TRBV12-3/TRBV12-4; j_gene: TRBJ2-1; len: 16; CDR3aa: CASSLVQGISYNEQFF
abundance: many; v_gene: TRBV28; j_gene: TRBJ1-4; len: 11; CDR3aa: CASSFSEKLFF
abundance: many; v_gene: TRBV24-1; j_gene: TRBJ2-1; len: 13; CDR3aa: CATRLAGVDEQFF
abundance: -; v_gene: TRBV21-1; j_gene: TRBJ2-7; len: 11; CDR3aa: CASGKAYEQYF
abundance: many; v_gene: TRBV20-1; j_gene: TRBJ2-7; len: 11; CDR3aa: CSARSRGEQYF
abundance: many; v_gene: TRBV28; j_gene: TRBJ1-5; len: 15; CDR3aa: CASSFLQALNQPQHF
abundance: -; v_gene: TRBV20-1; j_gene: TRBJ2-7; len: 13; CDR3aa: CSAPGTYSYEQYF
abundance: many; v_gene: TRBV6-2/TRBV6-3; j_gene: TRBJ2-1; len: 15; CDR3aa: CASSYGRATYNEQFF
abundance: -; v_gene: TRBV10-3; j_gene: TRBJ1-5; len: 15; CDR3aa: CATLTPGQGNQPQHF
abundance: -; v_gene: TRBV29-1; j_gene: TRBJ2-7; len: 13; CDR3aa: CSVPGLEAYEQYF